These 6 T cell receptor beta chains share one sample of origin, sequenced in a study of beta chain features in type 1 diabetes. Expressed TCRB transcripts were sequenced because the entire RNA isolate underwent reverse transcription. Method: immunoSEQ multiplex PCR; TCRdb's copy keeps in-frame clones and lacks some. The sample lists under 450,000 clones; about 15% were seen once. The sample was naive CD4+ T cells from blood. The receptors stem from a man younger than 40 in good health.

The rearrangement links TRBV30 to TRBJ2-5; 7 nucleotides match TRBD1. CDR3 length equals 13 residues. Unmatched junction bases numbered 3, after V lost 0 bases and J lost 5 bases. Germline V CDR1 and CDR2: GTSNPN, SVGIG (reference sequence). CDR3 region: CAWSVQGLETQYF. Here the CDR3 DNA reads TGTGCCTGGAGTGTACAGGGGCTGGAGACCCAGTACTTC. Looking up the rest from reference TRBV30 and TRBJ2-5 gives the full variable domain: SQTIHQWPATLVQPVGSPLSLECTVEGTSNPNLYWYRQAAGRGLQLLFYSVGIGQISSEVPQNLSASRPQDRQFILSSKKLLLSDSGFYLCAWSVQGLETQYFGPGTRLLVL.

The V call is TRBV6-6, the J call TRBJ2-7; D possibly corresponds to TRBD2 (7 bases). There are 13 residues in the CDR3. Germline CDR1 MNHNY, CDR2 SVGAGI (reference sequence). Trimming shortened V by 5 bases and J by 2 bases, and 10 bases separated the two germline ends. The CDR3 sequence is CASSRGAAYEQYV. CDR3 DNA: TGTGCCAGCAGTCGGGGGGCAGCCTACGAGCAGTACGTC.

The chain joins TRBV9 to TRBJ2-4; 11 nucleotides line up with TRBD1. The ends lost 3 bases at V and 5 bases at J; junction bases unmatched: 7. This CDR3 has 16 residues. Per germline, CDR1 SGDLS and CDR2 YYNGEE. CDR3 sequence: CASSGLGQGAENIQYF. CDR3 bases: TGTGCCAGCAGCGGATTAGGACAGGGGGCCGAAAACATTCAGTACTTC.

V and J are TRBV14 and TRBJ2-3; D remains ambiguous. The V end was cut by 0 bases, the J end by 12 bases, with 7 bases between. The CDR3 totals 11 residues. CDR1 SGHDN and CDR2 FVKESK come from the germline V gene. CDR3 loop: CASSQETQQYF. The CDR3 DNA sequence: TGTGCCAGCAGCCAAGAAACTCAACAGTATTTT.

The genes are TRBV7-2 and TRBJ2-3; TRBD2 aligns across 10 bases. CDR1 is SGHTA, CDR2 FQGNSA, per germline. V lost 5 bases to trimming and J lost 4 bases; unmatched junction nucleotides: 12. The CDR3 covers 17 residues. The CDR3 spells CASSREAGGPMADTQYF. The CDR3 DNA reads TGTGCCAGCAGCCGAGAAGCGGGAGGGCCCATGGCAGATACGCAGTATTTT.

J is TRBJ1-2 and V is TRBV30; D remains unclear. This CDR3 contains 11 residues. The V gene lost 6 bases and the J gene lost 5 bases, with 10 bases spanning the gap. CDR1 is GTSNPN, CDR2 SVGIG, per germline (reference sequence). The CDR3 reads CACRRVYGYTF. In nucleotides, the CDR3 is TGTGCCTGCCGCCGTGTTTATGGCTACACCTTC.